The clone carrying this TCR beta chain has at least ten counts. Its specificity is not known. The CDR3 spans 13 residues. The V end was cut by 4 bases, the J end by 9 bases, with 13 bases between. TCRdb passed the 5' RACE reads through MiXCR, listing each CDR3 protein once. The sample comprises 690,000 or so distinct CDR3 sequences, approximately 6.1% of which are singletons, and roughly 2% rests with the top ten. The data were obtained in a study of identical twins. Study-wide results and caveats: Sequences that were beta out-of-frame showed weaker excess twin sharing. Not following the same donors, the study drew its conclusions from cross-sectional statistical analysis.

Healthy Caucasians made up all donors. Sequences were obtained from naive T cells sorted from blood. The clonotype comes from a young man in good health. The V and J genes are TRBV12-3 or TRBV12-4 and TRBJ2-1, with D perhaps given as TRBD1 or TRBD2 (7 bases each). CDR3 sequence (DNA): TGTGCCAGCAGTTCACAGGGGAGGGCTGAGCAGTTCTTC. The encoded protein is CASSSQGRAEQFF.